This T cell receptor (beta chain) was found in a study of cytomegalovirus exposure and HLA in healthy donors. Study observations and caveats: In a later analysis, at a false discovery rate of 0.05, approximately 18,000 TCR beta sequences were associated with HLA alleles.

PCR employed 60 Vbeta and 13 Jbeta primers. The table came from immunoSEQ multiplex PCR; TCRdb's copy has only in-frame clones and leaves some out. The table shows around 180,000 clones, with about 88% occurring only once. Of note for this clone: As yet, its antigen is unknown.

From germline, CDR1 is SEHNR and CDR2 FQNEAQ (reference sequence). V lost 1 base to trimming and J lost 5 bases; unmatched junction nucleotides: 7. This CDR3 has 17 amino acids. Sequenced input: PBMCs. The TCR was taken from a woman under 30 in good health and CMV-seronegative. The chain links TRBV7-9 to TRBJ2-1; TRBD2 aligns across 11 bases. This CDR3 is CASSLVALAGGHNEQFF. The CDR3 coding sequence is TGTGCCAGCAGCTTAGTAGCCTTAGCGGGGGGGCACAATGAGCAGTTCTTC.